The next 11 T cell receptor beta chains were all read from a single sample in a study of cytomegalovirus exposure and HLA in healthy donors. PCR primers comprised 60 Vbeta and 13 Jbeta primers. Sequenced by immunoSEQ multiplex PCR; TCRdb stores in-frame clones only, minus some. The sample lists 110,000 to 150,000 clones; roughly 80% were seen once. The sample was PBMCs. Every receptor here comes from a man aged 40-55 years in good health and CMV-seronegative.

The chain recombines TRBV5-6 with TRBJ1-3; 7 nucleotides match TRBD1. CDR3 length: 14 residues. V dropped 4 bases and J dropped 1; count of bases not matched to a gene: 2. Per the germline V gene, CDR1 is SGHDT and CDR2 is YYEEEE. Written as DNA, the CDR3 is TGTGCCAGCAGCGCAGGGGGTTCTGGAAACACCATATATTTT. Its protein product is CASSAGGSGNTIYF. The whole variable domain, filled in from reference TRBV5-6 and TRBJ1-3, reads DAGVTQSPTHLIKTRGQQVTLRCSPKSGHDTVSWYQQALGQGPQFIFQYYEEEERQRGNFPDRFSGHQFPNYSSELNVNALLLGDSALYLCASSAGGSGNTIYFGEGSWLTVV.

The CDR3 coding sequence is TGCGCCAGCAGCGGACAGAACACTGAAGCTTTCTTT. Its translation is CASSGQNTEAFF. The genes are TRBV10-1 and TRBJ1-1; perhaps TRBD1 as D (5 bases). The CDR3 spans 12 residues. Germline V gene data show CDR1 as WNHNN and CDR2 as SYGVQD (reference sequence). V gave up 6 bases and J gave up 1 base, with 6 bases separating them.

In this sample, this clone turned up once. The rearrangement links TRBV28 to TRBJ1-3, with TRBD1 identical over 7 bases. Germline CDR1 is MDHEN and CDR2 is SYDVKM. Trimming took 4 bases from V and 0 from J; bases not matched to a gene: 6. The CDR3 covers 16 residues. CDR3 coding DNA: TGTGCCAGCAGTTCTTCCGGGACAGCCTCTGGAAACACCATATATTTT. It yields the protein CASSSSGTASGNTIYF.

The V gene is TRBV19, the J gene TRBJ1-4; TRBD1 might be the D (6 bases). V lost 5 bases, J lost 3 bases, and 13 bases lay in between. The germline CDR1 and CDR2 sequences are LNHDA and SQIVND (reference sequence). The length of the CDR3 is 15 residues. CDR3 DNA sequence: TGTGCCAGTAGTGGCCCGGGACATGCTAATGAAAAACTGTTTTTT. This gives the protein CASSGPGHANEKLFF.

This clone showed up just once. This chain uses TRBV7-3 with TRBJ2-3; D may be TRBD2 (5 bases). The germline V gene has CDR1 SGHTA and CDR2 FQGTGA. V was trimmed by 5 bases and J by 8 bases, leaving 14 bases between them. The CDR3 loop spans 13 amino acids. CDR3 loop: CASSASLAATQYF. The CDR3 DNA reads as TGTGCCAGCAGCGCTAGCCTAGCAGCTACGCAGTATTTT.

This clone appeared a few times. V gene TRBV29-1 combines with J gene TRBJ2-5, with 7 bases fitting TRBD2. Germline V gene sequence: CDR1 SQVTM, CDR2 ANQGSEA. V lost 5 bases, J lost 2 bases, and 8 bases stayed unmatched. There are 14 residues in the CDR3. CDR3 in amino acids: CSVPSGARQETQYF. CDR3 coding DNA: TGCAGCGTTCCGAGCGGGGCAAGACAAGAGACCCAGTACTTC. Full variable domain (remainder filled in from reference TRBV29-1 and TRBJ2-5): SAVISQKPSRDICQRGTSLTIQCQVDSQVTMMFWYRQQPGQSLTLIATANQGSEATYESGFVIDKFPISRPNLTFSTLTVSNMSPEDSSIYLCSVPSGARQETQYFGPGTRLLVL.

The table lists this clone with a count of one. The gene calls are TRBV29-1 and TRBJ1-1; D is unclear. V lost 6 bases, J lost 1 base, and 6 bases lay in between. The CDR3 spans 11 residues. In germline, CDR1 is SQVTM, CDR2 ANQGSEA. The CDR3 loop is CSVGWNTEAFF. The CDR3 DNA sequence: TGCAGCGTCGGGTGGAACACTGAAGCTTTCTTT.

The table lists this clone with a count of one. CDR3 in DNA: TGCGCCAGCAGCAGCGGGATTCGCGAGCAGTACTTC. Residues: CASSSGIREQYF. The chain combines TRBV5-1 with TRBJ2-7, with 7 bases that match TRBD2. Looked up from germline, CDR1 is SGHRS and CDR2 is YFSETQ. CDR3 length: 12 amino acids. The J segment lost 6 bases and the V segment lost 4 bases, leaving 4 bases of the junction unmatched. Variable domain in full (rest from reference TRBV5-1 and TRBJ2-7): KAGVTQTPRYLIKTRGQQVTLSCSPISGHRSVSWYQQTPGQGLQFLFEYFSETQRNKGNFPGRFSGRQFSNSRSEMNVSTLELGDSALYLCASSSGIREQYFGPGTRLTVT.

The chain combines TRBV7-8 with TRBJ2-7, with TRBD1 matching 7 bases. The germline gives CDR1 SGHVS, CDR2 FQNEAQ. V shed 3 bases and J 0 bases; nucleotides not matched to a gene: 5. There are 15 residues in the CDR3. This chain's CDR3 is CASSFDRVSSYEQYF. The CDR3 DNA follows: TGTGCCAGCAGCTTCGACAGGGTGAGCTCCTACGAGCAGTACTTC.

The chain combines TRBV6-1 with TRBJ1-3; D perhaps matches TRBD1 (6 bases). The ends were cut back, 5 bases at V and 6 bases at J, with 17 bases in the middle. The CDR3 length is 15 residues. The germline V gene encodes CDR1 MNHNS and CDR2 SASEGT. The CDR3 is CASSPRQEQENTIYF. The CDR3 DNA follows: TGTGCCAGCAGTCCGCGACAGGAACAAGAAAACACCATATATTTT.

J is TRBJ1-2 and V is TRBV6-5, with a weak D call TRBD1 (5 bases). Per the germline V gene, CDR1 is MNHEY and CDR2 is SVGAGI. The germline V and J ends were trimmed by 5 bases and 10 bases, with 14 bases remaining between them. The CDR3 runs 12 residues. The CDR3 coding sequence is TGTGCCAGCAGTCCCCTCCAGGGCCACTACACCTTC. Its protein product is CASSPLQGHYTF.